The entry that follows covers one T cell receptor beta chain sequence. Antigen unknown. TCRdb re-analysed the 5' RACE reads in MiXCR, keeping a single row per CDR3 protein. The sample lists 610,000 or so distinct CDR3 sequences, roughly 12% occurring once. Germline V gene sequence: CDR1 SQVTM, CDR2 ANQGSEA. Trimming cost V 5 bases and J 6 bases; bases outside gene matches: 14. This CDR3 is built from 16 residues. This sample was taken from a study of T cells after yellow fever vaccination. About the study: When fractions had low cell numbers, they were prepared with SMART-Seq v4 Ultra Low Input.

Regarding the study as a whole: Clones that expanded after primary vaccination mostly reappeared after the booster (96% CD4, roughly 90% CD8).

The rearrangement links TRBV29-1 to TRBJ2-7, with TRBD1 identical over 12 bases. The sample here was PBMCs, taken on the day of the yellow fever booster vaccination. This clonotype was obtained from a man between 25 and 39 years old who received the YFV17D yellow fever vaccine. The CDR3 coding sequence is TGCAGCGTTCGAAGGGGTCCGGGACAGGGGGCGCGCGAGCAGTACTTC. Its protein is CSVRRGPGQGAREQYF.